Below, 22 T cell receptor beta chains from the same sample are listed, as sequenced in a study of blood T cell repertoires in COVID-19. Libraries were prepared by immunoSEQ multiplex PCR; TCRdb keeps only in-frame clonotypes and omits some of them. The table includes 250,000 to 350,000 clones, 88% detected once. The sample consisted of peripheral blood. The receptors here all came from a young woman with COVID-19, enrolled during active disease.

This chain links TRBV7-9 with TRBJ2-7; maybe TRBD1 (5 bases). The germline V and J ends were trimmed by 3 bases and 0 bases, with 12 bases remaining between them. The CDR3 is 15 amino acids. Germline CDR1 is SEHNR and CDR2 is FQNEAQ (reference sequence). The CDR3 coding sequence is TGTGCCAGCAGCTTTTCATCCGACAGCTCCTACGAGCAGTACTTC. This translates into CASSFSSDSSYEQYF. Based on the CDR3 plus reference TRBV7-9 and TRBJ2-7, the full variable domain is DTGVSQNPRHKITKRGQNVTFRCDPISEHNRLYWYRQTLGQGPEFLTYFQNEAQLEKSRLLSDRFSAERPKGSFSTLEIQRTEQGDSAMYLCASSFSSDSSYEQYFGPGTRLTVT.

CDR3 DNA sequence: TGTGCCAGTAGTACCCCCCGCGCAGGGGTGAACACTGAAGCTTTCTTT. This codes for CASSTPRAGVNTEAFF. The chain couples TRBV19 to TRBJ1-1; a weak D match, TRBD1 (6 bases). The CDR3 contains 16 residues. From germline, CDR1 is LNHDA and CDR2 SQIVND (reference sequence). Deletions cut 4 bases from V and 0 bases from J, with 15 bases between.

The genes are TRBV4-1 and TRBJ2-1; TRBD2 agrees at 13 bases. The junction had 13 bases not matched to a gene; V was cut back by 5 bases and J by 3 bases. Germline CDR1 MGHRA, CDR2 YSYEKL. There are 19 residues in the CDR3. The CDR3 protein is CASSSGLAGVHRGYNEQFF. CDR3 coding DNA: TGCGCCAGCAGCTCAGGACTAGCGGGAGTTCACCGGGGCTACAATGAGCAGTTCTTC.

The chain couples TRBV6-2 or TRBV6-3 to TRBJ1-1; possible D gene TRBD1, 6 bases. Germline lookup yields CDR1 MNHEY and CDR2 SVGEGT. The CDR3 is 16 residues long. Trimming took off 2 bases at V and 1 base at J, with 14 bases between the two ends. CDR3 amino acids: CASSYTQGNGNTEAFF. CDR3 nucleotides: TGTGCCAGCAGTTACACACAGGGCAATGGGAACACTGAAGCTTTCTTT.

The CDR3 region is CASSQDLRGSNRGYTF. In DNA, the CDR3 is TGTGCCAGCAGCCAAGATCTGCGGGGTAGTAACAGGGGCTACACCTTC. The V and J genes are TRBV3-1 (or the pseudogene TRBV3-2) and TRBJ1-2, with D possibly matching TRBD1 (5 bases). Trimming shortened V by 0 bases and J by 8 bases, and 19 bases separated the two germline ends. There are 16 residues in the CDR3. Germline values: CDR1 LGHDT, CDR2 YNNKEL (reference sequence).

The rearrangement joins TRBV7-2 to TRBJ2-1; D is unresolved. CDR3 length equals 17 residues. Trimming pared 1 base from V and 3 bases from J, leaving 16 bases between. The germline V gene has CDR1 SGHTA and CDR2 FQGNSA. This CDR3 is CASSLVAARRNYNEQFF. The CDR3 bases are TGTGCCAGCAGCTTAGTGGCAGCTAGGCGGAACTACAATGAGCAGTTCTTC.

The chain carries TRBV19 and TRBJ2-3; maybe TRBD2 (6 bases). V was trimmed by 5 bases and J by 2 bases, leaving 11 bases between them. In germline, CDR1 is LNHDA, CDR2 SQIVND (reference sequence). CDR3 length equals 14 residues. CDR3 residues: CASSPGTSTDTQYF. Written as DNA, the CDR3 is TGTGCCAGTAGTCCAGGGACTTCCACAGATACGCAGTATTTT.

This clone was recorded only once. The chain has TRBV15 and TRBJ1-1; 10 nucleotides match TRBD1. Germline CDR1 LNHNV, CDR2 YYDKDF (reference sequence). The CDR3 length is 14 residues. The J segment lost 5 bases and the V segment lost 5 bases, leaving 5 bases of the junction unmatched. CDR3 sequence reads: CATSLRDRGTEAFF. Here the CDR3 DNA reads TGTGCCACCAGCTTAAGGGACAGGGGTACTGAAGCTTTCTTT.

The chain employs TRBV4-1 and TRBJ1-4; D remains ambiguous. The CDR3 has 15 residues. The germline V gene encodes CDR1 MGHRA and CDR2 YSYEKL. V was shortened by 4 bases and J by 3 bases, with 12 bases between the two germline ends. CDR3 protein: CASSLLPGSNEKLFF. The DNA of the CDR3 is TGCGCCAGCAGCCTTCTACCGGGGTCTAATGAAAAACTGTTTTTT.

The rearrangement links TRBV28 to TRBJ1-5; no clear D gene. CDR1 MDHEN and CDR2 SYDVKM come from the germline V gene. This CDR3 has 17 amino acids. V lost 5 bases, J lost 0 bases, and 17 bases lay in between. The DNA for the CDR3 is TGTGCCAGCAGTACGATGGTAGGGAGGAATAGCAATCAGCCCCAGCATTTT. Protein product: CASSTMVGRNSNQPQHF.

The chain is built from TRBV6-4 and TRBJ2-1; TRBD2 aligns across 9 bases. The ends lost 5 bases at V and 9 bases at J; junction bases unmatched: 8. The CDR3 is 14 amino acids. The V gene's germline CDR1 is MRHNA and CDR2 SNTAGT. The CDR3 sequence: CASSSTSGWGEQFF. Written as DNA, the CDR3 is TGTGCCAGCAGTTCGACTAGCGGCTGGGGTGAGCAGTTCTTC.

The V call is TRBV6-4, the J call TRBJ2-7; TRBD1 is a possible D gene (6 bases). Germline lookup yields CDR1 MRHNA and CDR2 SNTAGT. V lost 5 bases, J lost 0 bases, and 14 bases lay in between. The CDR3 runs to 15 residues. The CDR3: CASSPDRMSSYEQYF. The CDR3 DNA sequence: TGTGCCAGCAGTCCCGACAGGATGAGCTCCTACGAGCAGTACTTC.

The chain is built from TRBV19 and TRBJ2-5, with TRBD1 identical over 7 bases. The germline gives CDR1 LNHDA, CDR2 SQIVND (reference sequence). This CDR3 has 13 residues. Trimming removed 6 bases from V and 5 bases from J; junction bases left unmatched: 6. This chain's CDR3 is CASSGTRGETQYF. CDR3 in DNA: TGTGCCAGTAGCGGGACCAGGGGGGAGACCCAGTACTTC. Looking up the rest from reference TRBV19 and TRBJ2-5 gives the full variable domain: DGGITQSPKYLFRKEGQNVTLSCEQNLNHDAMYWYRQDPGQGLRLIYYSQIVNDFQKGDIAEGYSVSREKKESFPLTVTSAQKNPTAFYLCASSGTRGETQYFGPGTRLLVL.

This clone was observed a handful of times. The chain uses TRBV5-1 and TRBJ1-5, with 9 bases aligning to TRBD1. CDR3 size: 15 residues. CDR1 and CDR2 from the germline V gene are SGHRS and YFSETQ. Trimming removed 1 base from V and 6 bases from J; junction bases left unmatched: 5. The DNA for the CDR3 is TGCGCCAGCAGCTTGACGGGACAGGGCTTTCAGCCCCAGCATTTT. Translated: CASSLTGQGFQPQHF.

The rearrangement links TRBV28 to TRBJ1-1; tentatively, D is TRBD1 (5 bases). Trimming removed 5 bases from V and 5 bases from J, with 15 bases in between. This CDR3 is 14 amino acids long. Germline-derived CDR1 and CDR2 are MDHEN and SYDVKM. This chain's CDR3 is CASSLRQPWTEAFF. The DNA for the CDR3 is TGTGCCAGCAGTCTCCGACAGCCCTGGACTGAAGCTTTCTTT.

The J gene is TRBJ1-2, the V gene TRBV4-1, with D tentatively TRBD1 (6 bases). This CDR3 is 12 amino acids long. V was cut by 10 bases and J by 2 bases, with 11 bases left in between. Germline V gene sequence: CDR1 MGHRA, CDR2 YSYEKL. DNA of the CDR3: TGCGCCACTGCGGACAGAAACTATGGCTACACCTTC. It translates to CATADRNYGYTF.

The chain recombines TRBV30 with TRBJ2-3, with a weak D call TRBD2 (6 bases). The V end lost 0 bases, the J end lost 6 bases, and 10 bases lay between the germline ends. The CDR3 contains 13 residues. The germline V gene encodes CDR1 GTSNPN and CDR2 SVGIG (reference sequence). CDR3 DNA: TGTGCCTGGAGTGTTACGGGAGTGGATACGCAGTATTTT. Its protein product is CAWSVTGVDTQYF.

The CDR3 DNA sequence: TGTGCCACCAGGGACGGTGGCAGGGGCCCCGGGGAGCTGTTTTTT. The encoded protein is CATRDGGRGPGELFF. The V call is TRBV24-1, the J call TRBJ2-2; possible D gene TRBD1, 6 bases. CDR1 and CDR2 from the germline V gene are KGHDR and SFDVKD. Trimming took 7 bases from V and 6 from J, leaving 17 bases between them. The CDR3 has 15 amino acids.

V and J are TRBV6-4 and TRBJ2-2; the match to TRBD1 covers 11 bases. Germline values: CDR1 MRHNA, CDR2 SNTAGT. The CDR3 is 14 residues long. The ends lost 8 bases at V and 5 bases at J; junction bases unmatched: 4. The CDR3 sequence: CASAGTGGTGELFF. CDR3 in DNA: TGTGCCAGCGCTGGGACAGGGGGGACCGGGGAGCTGTTTTTT.

The chain joins TRBV6-1 to TRBJ1-3; no reliable D call. From germline, CDR1 is MNHNS and CDR2 SASEGT. The V gene lost 0 bases and the J gene lost 2 bases, with 11 bases spanning the gap. This CDR3 comprises 16 residues. CDR3 DNA sequence: TGTGCCAGCAGTGAAGCAGTGACTGTCCCTGGAAACACCATATATTTT. Its translation: CASSEAVTVPGNTIYF.

The chain combines TRBV3-1 (or the pseudogene TRBV3-2) with TRBJ2-7; possible D gene TRBD2, 7 bases. Germline V gives CDR1 LGHDT, CDR2 YNNKEL (reference sequence). Trimming removed 3 bases at V and 4 bases at J, with 10 bases between. CDR3 size: 13 residues. DNA for the CDR3: TGTGCCAGCAGCCAGAGGGGGGGTTACGAGCAGTACTTC. It yields the protein CASSQRGGYEQYF.

The genes are TRBV30 and TRBJ2-5, with a possible D match to TRBD1 (6 bases). V was clipped by 2 bases and J by 5 bases, with 21 bases between them. Germline values: CDR1 GTSNPN, CDR2 SVGIG (reference sequence). The CDR3 length is 16 residues. CDR3 sequence: CAWSTQAVGAGETQYF. The CDR3, as DNA: TGTGCCTGGAGTACGCAGGCCGTGGGGGCCGGTGAGACCCAGTACTTC.